A single sample is the source of the 25 T cell receptor beta chains below, sequenced in a study of regulatory T cells in long-lasting Graves disease. Combining iRepertoire HTBI primers with Arm-PCR of CDR3 regions, the authors built TCR beta libraries. TCRdb reprocessed the multiplex PCR reads with MiXCR, giving one entry per CDR3 protein. The sample has roughly 560,000 distinct CDR3 sequences; approximately 16% are singletons. Time point here: newly diagnosed GD, antithyroid drugs for less than 3 months. PBMC-derived RNA was used for the TCR library. These records were also assigned to another study, of T cells in Graves' hyperthyroidism and ophthalmopathy.

Sequencing was performed on peripheral blood mononuclear cells (PBMCs), taken at new diagnosis, from a patient treated with antithyroid drugs. These TCRs come from a woman aged 35-60 years with Graves disease.

This clonotype was observed a handful of times. V is TRBV12-3 or TRBV12-4 and J is TRBJ2-3, with TRBD2 matching over 7 bases. The CDR3 has 11 amino acids. V was clipped by 3 bases and J by 14 bases; unmatched bases: 5. This chain's CDR3 is CASSFGRGRYF. The CDR3 DNA reads as TGTGCCAGCAGTTTCGGGCGGGGGAGGTATTTT.

This clonotype turned up a few times. The V call is TRBV20-1, the J call TRBJ2-3; possibly TRBD1 for D (5 bases). The CDR3 loop spans 16 amino acids. CDR1 is DFQATT and CDR2 is SNEGSKA in the germline V gene (reference sequence). Trimming shortened V by 0 bases and J by 2 bases, and 15 bases separated the two germline ends. CDR3 nucleotide sequence: TGCAGTGCTAGAGAGGCAGGCAGGGCTTTCACAGATACGCAGTATTTT. Translated, it gives CSAREAGRAFTDTQYF.

To note about this clonotype: A much larger clone is a single base away; this may be a read error. CDR3 sequence reads: CSASGPSEASLGDEQFF. The CDR3 bases are TGCAGTGCTAGTGGACCCTCCGAGGCCTCCCTTGGGGATGAGCAGTTCTTC. The chain employs TRBV20-1 and TRBJ2-1; D not certain. The V end was cut by 3 bases, the J end by 8 bases, with 26 bases between. Germline CDR1 reads DFQATT; CDR2 reads SNEGSKA (reference sequence). This CDR3 comprises 17 residues.

The CDR3 nucleotides are TGTGCCAGCAGTTTCCGTGGGGGCCCCGATAGCAATCAGCCCCAGCATTTT. Encoded protein: CASSFRGGPDSNQPQHF. The V gene is TRBV27, the J gene TRBJ1-5, with TRBD1 as a possible D gene (6 bases). The V gene lost 3 bases and the J gene lost 0 bases, with 15 bases spanning the gap. The length of the CDR3 is 17 residues. The germline CDR1 and CDR2 sequences are MNHEY and SMNVEV (reference sequence).

This clonotype occurred many times. CDR3 in DNA: TGTGCCAGCAGCCGCGCGGGGAGGCAGGGCGAGCAGTACTTC. As protein: CASSRAGRQGEQYF. The chain uses TRBV6-1 and TRBJ2-7, with D possibly matching TRBD2 (6 bases). V shed 6 bases and J shed 6 bases, with 18 bases lying between them. The V gene's germline CDR1 is MNHNS and CDR2 SASEGT. This CDR3 has 14 amino acids.

The V call is TRBV11-2, the J call TRBJ2-1; no clear D gene. The CDR3 spans 14 residues. Trimming left V 3 bases short and J 6 bases short, with 12 bases between. Germline values: CDR1 SGHAT, CDR2 FQNNGV. Here the CDR3 reads CASSLEQLPNEQFF. CDR3 in DNA: TGTGCCAGCAGCTTGGAACAGCTCCCCAATGAGCAGTTCTTC.

This clonotype was picked up one time. The rearrangement links TRBV6-5 to TRBJ1-3; D unclear. The CDR3 is 15 amino acids. CDR1 is MNHEY and CDR2 is SVGAGI in the germline V gene. Trimming shortened V by 2 bases and J by 0 bases, and 8 bases separated the two germline ends. The CDR3 region has the DNA TGTGCCAGCAGTTACGCCGGAAGCTCTGGAAACACCATATATTTT. Translation: CASSYAGSSGNTIYF.

A few counts support this clonotype. The V gene is TRBV19, the J gene TRBJ2-1, with TRBD2 matching over 9 bases. The CDR3 length is 15 residues. The trim removed 3 bases at V and 9 bases at J, leaving 9 bases unmatched. Germline values: CDR1 LNHDA, CDR2 SQIVND (reference sequence). CDR3 residues: CASSITAGGQGEQFF. CDR3 nucleotides: TGTGCCAGTAGTATCACCGCGGGGGGGCAGGGTGAGCAGTTCTTC.

The chain couples TRBV20-1 to TRBJ2-5; 13 nucleotides agree with TRBD2. CDR3 length equals 14 residues. In germline, CDR1 is DFQATT, CDR2 SNEGSKA (reference sequence). V lost 5 bases, J lost 5 bases, and 5 bases stayed unmatched. The CDR3 DNA reads as TGCAGTGCTCAGACTAGCGGGGGGTTTGAGACCCAGTACTTC. This sequence encodes CSAQTSGGFETQYF.

CDR3 in DNA: TGTGCCAGCACCGACGGGGGCCTCCTGGGGATCTATGGCTACACCTTC. This gives the protein CASTDGGLLGIYGYTF. V is TRBV6-1 and J is TRBJ1-2, with D maybe TRBD1 (6 bases). The CDR3 has 16 amino acids. Deletions cut 7 bases from V and 4 bases from J, with 22 bases between. Germline lookup yields CDR1 MNHNS and CDR2 SASEGT.

This clonotype was found many times. The genes are TRBV11-2 and TRBJ2-2; D call uncertain. Germline values: CDR1 SGHAT, CDR2 FQNNGV. The CDR3 is made up of 13 amino acids. V was shortened by 3 bases and J by 6 bases, with 8 bases between the two germline ends. CDR3 DNA: TGTGCCAGCAGCTTGCAGCTCGCCGGGGAGCTGTTTTTT. Encoded protein: CASSLQLAGELFF. The complete variable domain, with remaining parts taken from reference TRBV11-2 and TRBJ2-2, reads EAGVAQSPRYKIIEKRQSVAFWCNPISGHATLYWYQQILGQGPKLLIQFQNNGVVDDSQLPKDRFSAERLKGVDSTLKIQPAKLEDSAVYLCASSLQLAGELFFGEGSRLTVL.

This clonotype was observed many times. The V gene is TRBV6-9, the J gene TRBJ1-2; D may be TRBD1 (5 bases). The CDR3 spans 19 residues. The V end was cut by 3 bases, the J end by 2 bases, with 25 bases between. Germline V lookup: CDR1 MNHGY, CDR2 SVAAGI. CDR3 coding DNA: TGTGCCAGCAGTTACTCCGCGGGGGGATGGCAGGGATCGAACTATGGCTACACCTTC. As protein: CASSYSAGGWQGSNYGYTF.

Note on this clonotype: A much bigger clone sits one base away, suggesting this may be a read error. Given the absence of the conserved phenylalanine or tryptophan at the CDR3 end, a read error is likely. The chain uses TRBV3-1 and TRBJ2-3; D is perhaps TRBD2 (7 bases). The CDR3 sequence is 16 residues long. The germline V and J ends were trimmed by 5 bases and 2 bases, with 17 bases remaining between them. Per the germline V gene, CDR1 is LGHDT and CDR2 is YNNKEL (reference sequence). CDR3 loop: CASSDTRRGLTDTQYL. The DNA for the CDR3 is TGTGCCAGCAGCGACACGCGGCGGGGGCTCACAGATACGCAGTATCTT.

This clonotype was seen ten or more times. The chain links TRBV3-1 to TRBJ1-2; TRBD1 agrees at 7 bases. Germline CDR1 reads LGHDT; CDR2 reads YNNKEL (reference sequence). The CDR3 loop spans 13 amino acids. The junction had 6 bases not matched to a gene; V was cut back by 3 bases and J by 8 bases. The CDR3 bases are TGTGCCAGCAGCCAGAATACAGGGGAAGGCTACACCTTC. This codes for CASSQNTGEGYTF.

This clonotype was counted many times. The V gene is TRBV6-5, the J gene TRBJ1-5; TRBD1 might be the D (6 bases). This CDR3 has 13 residues. The ends were cut back, 3 bases at V and 4 bases at J, with 7 bases in the middle. CDR1 is MNHEY, CDR2 SVGAGI, per germline. The CDR3 loop is CASSYTGNQPQHF. CDR3 coding DNA: TGTGCCAGCAGTTATACAGGGAATCAGCCCCAGCATTTT.

This clonotype appeared many times. This chain uses TRBV11-2 with TRBJ2-5, with a possible D match to TRBD2 (5 bases). Germline V gene data show CDR1 as SGHAT and CDR2 as FQNNGV. Deletions cut 1 base from V and 12 bases from J, with 12 bases between. The CDR3 consists of 12 residues. The CDR3: CASSLVPLGEYF. CDR3 in DNA: TGTGCCAGCAGCTTAGTCCCCCTCGGGGAGTACTTC.

This clonotype was seen ten or more times. This chain joins TRBV7-8 and TRBJ1-2; D gene uncertain. The CDR3 length is 11 residues. Germline CDR1 reads SGHVS; CDR2 reads FQNEAQ. V lost 5 bases and J 8 bases, leaving 9 bases between the germline ends. The CDR3 coding sequence is TGTGCCAGCAGCCAGAAATACGGCTACACCTTC. The encoded protein is CASSQKYGYTF.

This clonotype was seen many times. The chain uses TRBV7-2 and TRBJ1-1; tentatively, D is TRBD1 (5 bases). The V end lost 7 bases, the J end lost 1 base, and 13 bases lay between the germline ends. Germline lookup yields CDR1 SGHTA and CDR2 FQGNSA. The CDR3 runs 14 residues. The DNA for the CDR3 is TGTGCCAGCACCCGGGACCGGTGGAACACTGAAGCTTTCTTT. This gives the protein CASTRDRWNTEAFF. The variable domain in full, completed from reference TRBV7-2 and TRBJ1-1, reads GAGVSQSPSNKVTEKGKDVELRCDPISGHTALYWYRQSLGQGLEFLIYFQGNSAPDKSGLPSDRFSAERTGGSVSTLTIQRTQQEDSAVYLCASTRDRWNTEAFFGQGTRLTVV.

V usage is TRBV27 and J usage is TRBJ2-2; D possibly corresponds to TRBD2 (5 bases). V lost 7 bases, J lost 4 bases, and 10 bases lay in between. CDR3 length equals 13 residues. Germline V gene data show CDR1 as MNHEY and CDR2 as SMNVEV (reference sequence). CDR3 coding DNA: TGTGCCAGCACCTTTGGGAGCACCGGGGAGCTGTTTTTT. It is translated as CASTFGSTGELFF.

Only a few counts were recorded for this clonotype. This rearrangement joins TRBV7-9 to TRBJ2-3; D call uncertain. Trimming took 1 base from V and 3 from J, leaving 11 bases between them. CDR3 length: 15 amino acids. Looked up from germline, CDR1 is SEHNR and CDR2 is FQNEAQ (reference sequence). CDR3 coding DNA: TGTGCCAGCAGCTTAGAGGAATCTAAAACAGATACGCAGTATTTT. Translated: CASSLEESKTDTQYF. The full variable domain, its missing parts supplied by reference TRBV7-9 and TRBJ2-3, is DTGVSQNPRHKITKRGQNVTFRCDPISEHNRLYWYRQTLGQGPEFLTYFQNEAQLEKSRLLSDRFSAERPKGSFSTLEIQRTEQGDSAMYLCASSLEESKTDTQYFGPGTRLTVL.

This clonotype was observed a handful of times. V usage is TRBV4-1 and J usage is TRBJ1-1; D perhaps matches TRBD1 (6 bases). The CDR3 totals 16 residues. V lost 0 bases and J lost 9, with 20 bases in between. The germline V gene has CDR1 MGHRA and CDR2 YSYEKL. CDR3 sequence: CASSQDQTGTHSQAFF. In DNA, the CDR3 is TGCGCCAGCAGCCAAGATCAAACAGGGACTCACTCCCAAGCTTTCTTT.

A few counts support this clonotype. CDR3 loop: CASSPRDNPFEEKLFF. CDR3 nucleotide sequence: TGTGCCAGCAGTCCTCGGGACAATCCCTTCGAGGAAAAACTGTTTTTT. The chain links TRBV12-3 or TRBV12-4 to TRBJ1-4; maybe TRBD1 (6 bases). This CDR3 is 16 amino acids long. Between the trimmed V and J ends, which lost 5 bases and 8 bases, there was a span of 21 bases.

The V call is TRBV30, the J call TRBJ1-1; a weak D match, TRBD1 (5 bases). Germline-derived CDR1 and CDR2 are GTSNPN and SVGIG (reference sequence). With 0 bases removed from V and 4 bases from J, the gap between germline ends came to 9 bases. The CDR3 is made up of 13 amino acids. DNA of the CDR3: TGTGCCTGGAGTGTAGGGGTTTTCACTGAAGCTTTCTTT. Translation: CAWSVGVFTEAFF.

This clonotype was counted at least ten times. The chain joins TRBV7-9 to TRBJ2-1, with no clear D. The CDR3 covers 14 residues. Germline V CDR1 and CDR2: SEHNR, FQNEAQ (reference sequence). V was pared by 5 bases and J by 0 bases, with 8 bases between. The CDR3 reads CASSPSISYNEQFF. CDR3 coding DNA: TGTGCCAGCAGCCCTTCTATCTCCTACAATGAGCAGTTCTTC.

This clonotype turned up a few times. The chain joins TRBV18 to TRBJ2-5, with 11 bases identical to TRBD1. CDR1 is KGHSH and CDR2 is LQKENI in the germline V gene. The CDR3 spans 15 residues. The V and J ends lost 3 bases and 4 bases, in that order; junction bases with no gene match: 4. The CDR3 DNA reads as TGTGCCAGCTCACCTCGAGGACAGGGGGCAGAGACCCAGTACTTC. It translates to CASSPRGQGAETQYF.